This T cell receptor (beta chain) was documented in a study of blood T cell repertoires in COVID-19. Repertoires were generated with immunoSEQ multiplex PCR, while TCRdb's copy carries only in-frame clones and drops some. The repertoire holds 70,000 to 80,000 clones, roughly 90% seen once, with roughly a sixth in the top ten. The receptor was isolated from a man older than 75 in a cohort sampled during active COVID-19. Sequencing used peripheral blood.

The CDR3 region has the DNA TGCGCCAGCAACCGAGGACTAGCGGGGGACCAAGAGACCCAGTACTTC. This gives the protein CASNRGLAGDQETQYF. The chain joins TRBV5-1 to TRBJ2-5; 13 bases are a match to TRBD2. V lost 6 bases and J lost 0; bases outside the gene matches: 5. The CDR3 covers 16 residues. Germline V gives CDR1 SGHRS, CDR2 YFSETQ.